The 30 T cell receptor beta chains below come from one sample, sequenced in a study of blood T cells in healthy people across ages. A second 7 to 11 cycle PCR used barcoded and J-beta primers. TCRdb reprocessed the 5' RACE reads via MiXCR and lists one record per CDR3 protein. The sample has hundreds of thousands of distinct CDR3 sequences, 40% to 50% seen once; the top ten hold roughly 25%. The sample was blood. The receptors derive from an elderly man in good health.

This clonotype was observed many times. The chain is built from TRBV29-1 and TRBJ2-7; tentatively, D is TRBD2 (6 bases). The CDR3 consists of 14 residues. CDR1 and CDR2 from the germline V gene are SQVTM and ANQGSEA. The V and J ends lost 0 bases and 6 bases respectively, with 15 bases between them. The CDR3 sequence: CSVEDQMRGVEQYF. CDR3 sequence (DNA): TGCAGCGTTGAAGATCAGATGCGGGGAGTCGAGCAGTACTTC.

This clonotype came up a few times. The chain is built from TRBV5-1 and TRBJ2-3, with D maybe TRBD1 (5 bases). CDR1 and CDR2 from the germline V gene are SGHRS and YFSETQ. The CDR3 extends over 15 amino acids. The V and J ends lost 0 bases and 1 base respectively, with 9 bases between them. The CDR3 loop reads CASSLVLQGTDTQYF. In DNA, the CDR3 is TGCGCCAGCAGCTTGGTCTTACAGGGCACAGATACGCAGTATTTT.

This clonotype was picked up one time. The chain links TRBV6-5 to TRBJ2-1; TRBD2 aligns across 13 bases. Germline lookup yields CDR1 MNHEY and CDR2 SVGAGI. The J segment lost 10 bases and the V segment lost 6 bases, leaving 12 bases of the junction unmatched. This CDR3 is 16 amino acids long. The DNA for the CDR3 is TGTGCCAGCAGCCCAAGGCAGGGGACTAGCGGGAAAGAGCAGTTCTTC. Its translation is CASSPRQGTSGKEQFF.

The genes are TRBV18 and TRBJ2-5; D call uncertain. The V gene's germline CDR1 is KGHSH and CDR2 LQKENI. This CDR3 has 15 residues. V shed 2 bases and J shed 3 bases, with 13 bases lying between them. The CDR3 reads CASSPGFERKETQYF. Written as DNA, the CDR3 is TGTGCCAGCTCACCAGGTTTCGAGAGGAAAGAGACCCAGTACTTC.

For this clonotype: This may stem from a read error, because a much larger clone lies one nucleotide away. The chain couples TRBV6-5 to TRBJ1-2, with a possible D match to TRBD1 (6 bases). Germline values: CDR1 MNHEY, CDR2 SVGAGI. The CDR3 consists of 14 residues. CDR3 sequence (DNA): TGTGCCAGCAGTGACTCCGGGACAACCTATGGCTACACCTTC. Amino acids: CASSDSGTTYGYTF.

The V call is TRBV29-1, the J call TRBJ1-2; tentative D call: TRBD1 (5 bases). V was trimmed by 3 bases and J by 2 bases, leaving 13 bases between them. The germline CDR1 and CDR2 sequences are SQVTM and ANQGSEA. The CDR3 sequence is 14 residues long. CDR3 nucleotides: TGCAGCGTTGATCGGCAGGGCGGCAACTATGGCTACACCTTC. This codes for CSVDRQGGNYGYTF.

About this clonotype itself: With a much larger clone just one base away, this may be a read error. The chain recombines TRBV6-6 with TRBJ1-6; D uncertain. V dropped 5 bases and J dropped 2 bases, with 7 bases sitting between them. Germline loops: CDR1 MNHNY, CDR2 SVGAGI (reference sequence). The CDR3 is 14 amino acids. The DNA for the CDR3 is TGTGCCAGCAGTGATGCCCCCTATAATTCACCCCTCCACTTT. Protein: CASSDAPYNSPLHF.

This clonotype was recorded once. The rearrangement links TRBV20-1 to TRBJ2-1; D remains unclear. CDR1 DFQATT and CDR2 SNEGSKA come from the germline V gene (reference sequence). Trimming took off 3 bases at V and 0 bases at J, with 9 bases between the two ends. The CDR3 is made up of 14 amino acids. The CDR3, as DNA: TGCAGTGCTAGTACCCCAGGCTCCTACAATGAGCAGTTCTTC. Encoded protein: CSASTPGSYNEQFF.

This clonotype has only a few counts. CDR3 region: CASSPYMNRALGTDTQYF. The CDR3 nucleotides read TGTGCCAGCTCACCGTACATGAACAGGGCCCTCGGGACAGATACGCAGTATTTT. This chain uses TRBV18 with TRBJ2-3; D is possibly TRBD1 (6 bases). From germline, CDR1 is KGHSH and CDR2 LQKENI. The CDR3 length is 18 residues. Trimming left V 3 bases short and J 3 bases short, with 22 bases between.

As regards this clonotype: A much larger clone differs from this one at a single base, so this may be a read error. J is TRBJ2-1 and V is TRBV9, with 8 bases matching TRBD2. The assigned J gene may be wrong: the sequence end matches TRBJ2-7 better. This CDR3 is built from 16 residues. The V gene's germline CDR1 is SGDLS and CDR2 YYNGEE. CDR3 protein: CASSAKWAGGWNEQYF. CDR3 sequence (DNA): TGTGCCAGCAGCGCTAAATGGGCGGGAGGTTGGAATGAGCAGTACTTC.

This clonotype has just a few counts. Because the CDR3's place on the DNA is in doubt, the DNA is left out and the CDR3 is given as listed by TCRdb. This chain uses TRBV6-1 with TRBJ2-7. CDR1 is MNHNS, CDR2 SASEGT, per germline. 13 amino acids form the CDR3, both terminal residues included. The CDR3: CASSTSEPETQYF.

The chain is built from TRBV27 and TRBJ1-1, with D maybe TRBD1 (5 bases). Germline V CDR1 and CDR2: MNHEY, SMNVEV (reference sequence). The CDR3 loop spans 14 amino acids. V was pared by 6 bases and J by 5 bases, with 16 bases between. The CDR3 DNA sequence: TGTGCCAGCAGCCCCGGAGGGGTTAATACTGAAGCTTTCTTT. Amino acid sequence: CASSPGGVNTEAFF.

V gene TRBV6-2 or TRBV6-3 combines with J gene TRBJ2-2, with 7 bases fitting TRBD2. The germline V gene encodes CDR1 MNHEY and CDR2 SVGEGT. V was clipped by 10 bases and J by 4 bases; unmatched bases: 9. CDR3 size: 14 residues. Here the CDR3 reads CAIKTSWSTGELFF. In nucleotides, the CDR3 is TGTGCCATCAAGACTAGCTGGAGCACCGGGGAGCTGTTTTTT.

This chain joins TRBV29-1 and TRBJ2-2; D is unresolved. Trimming took off 0 bases at V and 2 bases at J, with 13 bases between the two ends. The CDR3 consists of 16 residues. CDR1 and CDR2 from the germline V gene are SQVTM and ANQGSEA. The CDR3 sequence: CSVEDARTDNTGELFF. The CDR3 DNA sequence: TGCAGCGTTGAAGATGCCCGGACGGACAACACCGGGGAGCTGTTTTTT.

The chain links TRBV7-9 to TRBJ1-4; no clear D. Germline CDR1 is SEHNR and CDR2 is FQNEAQ (reference sequence). V was clipped by 2 bases and J by 0 bases, with 7 bases between them. The CDR3 extends over 15 amino acids. The CDR3 loop reads CASSLFGATNEKLFF. CDR3 bases: TGTGCCAGCAGCTTATTCGGAGCAACTAATGAAAAACTGTTTTTT.

The gene calls are TRBV12-3 or TRBV12-4 and TRBJ1-5; D gene unclear. This CDR3 has 14 amino acids. Trimming removed 6 bases from V and 0 bases from J, with 9 bases in between. CDR3: CASSGRFSNQPQHF. CDR3 bases: TGTGCCAGCAGCGGGAGGTTTAGCAATCAGCCCCAGCATTTT.

This chain connects TRBV30 to TRBJ2-4; tentative D call: TRBD1 (6 bases). CDR1 and CDR2 from the germline V gene are GTSNPN and SVGIG (reference sequence). Trimming took 4 bases from V and 13 from J, leaving 20 bases between them. The CDR3 sequence is 13 residues long. The CDR3: CAWKRKGGREQYF. CDR3 DNA: TGTGCCTGGAAGCGAAAAGGGGGTAGGGAGCAGTACTTC.

V usage is TRBV20-1 and J usage is TRBJ1-3; 9 bases map to TRBD1. The CDR3 sequence is 13 residues long. Trimming at V came to 6 bases and at J to 2 bases, leaving 2 bases not matched to a gene. Germline V gene sequence: CDR1 DFQATT, CDR2 SNEGSKA (reference sequence). The DNA for the CDR3 is TGCAGTGCAAGACAGGGGGCTGGAAACACCATATATTTT. As protein: CSARQGAGNTIYF.

The CDR3 nucleotides are TGCGCCAGCAGCTTGGCCTGGACGAGGGGACCTTCCGGAGATACGCAGTATTTT. Translating it yields CASSLAWTRGPSGDTQYF. The V call is TRBV5-1, the J call TRBJ2-3; D possibly uses TRBD1 or TRBD2 (5 bases each). V gave up 0 bases and J gave up 5 bases, with 22 bases separating them. This CDR3 comprises 18 residues. Germline values: CDR1 SGHRS, CDR2 YFSETQ.

The chain combines TRBV9 with TRBJ2-5; the match to TRBD1 covers 7 bases. The tail of the sequence fits TRBJ2-1 better, so the J call may be wrong. Germline CDR1 SGDLS, CDR2 YYNGEE. The CDR3 is 16 residues long. The CDR3 protein is CASSVAGQPIQETQFF. DNA for the CDR3: TGTGCCAGCAGCGTAGCGGGACAGCCCATCCAAGAGACCCAGTTCTTC.

This clonotype turned up a few times. In DNA form, the CDR3 reads TGTGCCATCAACCCCGGGACAGGGAACACTGAAGCTTTCTTT. Residues: CAINPGTGNTEAFF. This chain connects TRBV10-3 to TRBJ1-1, with 8 bases identical to TRBD1. There are 14 residues in the CDR3. V was clipped by 7 bases and J by 1 base; unmatched bases: 5. Germline loops: CDR1 ENHRY, CDR2 SYGVKD.

This clonotype was observed a few times. The CDR3 reads CSVSGYGTYEQYF. The CDR3 region has the DNA TGCAGCGTTAGCGGGTACGGGACCTACGAGCAGTACTTC. V usage is TRBV29-1 and J usage is TRBJ2-7; D possibly corresponds to TRBD2 (6 bases). The V gene lost 5 bases and the J gene lost 2 bases, with 13 bases spanning the gap. Per the germline V gene, CDR1 is SQVTM and CDR2 is ANQGSEA. The CDR3 has 13 amino acids.

The V call is TRBV6-1, the J call TRBJ1-2, with a weak D call TRBD1 (5 bases). Per the germline V gene, CDR1 is MNHNS and CDR2 is SASEGT. This CDR3 contains 16 residues. V was cut by 8 bases and J by 1 base, with 20 bases left in between. The CDR3 DNA reads TGTGCCAGCCATTCGCAGGGAGCCCCAAGTAACTATGGCTACACCTTC. This sequence encodes CASHSQGAPSNYGYTF.

The V call is TRBV5-1, the J call TRBJ2-3; D perhaps matches TRBD2 (6 bases). Germline CDR1 is SGHRS and CDR2 is YFSETQ. V lost 7 bases and J 4 bases, leaving 10 bases between the germline ends. This CDR3 comprises 12 residues. The CDR3 loop reads CASRGEADTQYF. CDR3 coding DNA: TGCGCCAGCCGAGGGGAGGCAGATACGCAGTATTTT. Looking up the rest from reference TRBV5-1 and TRBJ2-3 gives the full variable domain: KAGVTQTPRYLIKTRGQQVTLSCSPISGHRSVSWYQQTPGQGLQFLFEYFSETQRNKGNFPGRFSGRQFSNSRSEMNVSTLELGDSALYLCASRGEADTQYFGPGTRLTVL.

The rearrangement links TRBV6-6 to TRBJ1-3, with D possibly being TRBD1 (5 bases). V was clipped by 0 bases and J by 4 bases, with 10 bases between them. Germline CDR1 reads MNHNY; CDR2 reads SVGAGI (reference sequence). The length of the CDR3 is 15 residues. Here the CDR3 reads CASSYSLGHGNTIYF. DNA of the CDR3: TGTGCCAGCAGTTACTCCTTGGGGCACGGAAACACCATATATTTT.

This clonotype was observed a handful of times. The CDR3 loop reads CASGAYEQYF. The CDR3 DNA is TGTGCCAGCGGCGCATACGAGCAGTACTTC. The V gene is TRBV3-1, the J gene TRBJ2-7; D is uncertain. This CDR3 has 10 residues. The germline gives CDR1 LGHDT, CDR2 YNNKEL (reference sequence). Trimming took 8 bases from V and 4 from J, leaving 6 bases between them.

CDR3 sequence reads: CAISEATGDNEQFF. The CDR3 bases are TGTGCCATCAGTGAGGCGACCGGGGACAATGAGCAGTTCTTC. The J gene is TRBJ2-1, the V gene TRBV10-3; D is possibly TRBD2 (5 bases). Germline CDR1 ENHRY, CDR2 SYGVKD. The CDR3 length is 14 residues. V gave up 2 bases and J gave up 5 bases, with 10 bases separating them.

The sample holds a few counts of this clonotype. The gene calls are TRBV20-1 and TRBJ2-1, with 13 positions matching TRBD2. In germline, CDR1 is DFQATT, CDR2 SNEGSKA (reference sequence). The V and J ends lost 0 bases and 10 bases, in that order; junction bases with no gene match: 9. This CDR3 contains 16 residues. The CDR3 is CSARDRTSGSRAEQFF. As DNA, the CDR3 is TGCAGTGCTAGAGATCGGACTAGCGGGAGTCGGGCCGAGCAGTTCTTC.

This clonotype came up many times. This rearrangement joins TRBV7-3 to TRBJ2-7; a weak D match, TRBD1 (5 bases). Germline V gene data show CDR1 as SGHTA and CDR2 as FQGTGA. V dropped 2 bases and J dropped 7 bases, with 12 bases sitting between them. The CDR3 contains 13 residues. In DNA, the CDR3 is TGTGCCAGCAGCTTAGAGGCAGGGATAGAGCAGTACTTC. Translating it yields CASSLEAGIEQYF.

This clonotype was seen a single time. This chain connects TRBV20-1 to TRBJ1-2; TRBD1 might be the D (5 bases). Trimming shortened V by 1 base and J by 6 bases, and 24 bases separated the two germline ends. CDR1 is DFQATT, CDR2 SNEGSKA, per germline (reference sequence). The CDR3 is 17 residues long. CDR3 amino acids: CSARARPAGGPSHGYTF. As DNA, the CDR3 is TGCAGTGCTAGAGCCAGGCCCGCGGGGGGACCCAGTCATGGCTACACCTTC.